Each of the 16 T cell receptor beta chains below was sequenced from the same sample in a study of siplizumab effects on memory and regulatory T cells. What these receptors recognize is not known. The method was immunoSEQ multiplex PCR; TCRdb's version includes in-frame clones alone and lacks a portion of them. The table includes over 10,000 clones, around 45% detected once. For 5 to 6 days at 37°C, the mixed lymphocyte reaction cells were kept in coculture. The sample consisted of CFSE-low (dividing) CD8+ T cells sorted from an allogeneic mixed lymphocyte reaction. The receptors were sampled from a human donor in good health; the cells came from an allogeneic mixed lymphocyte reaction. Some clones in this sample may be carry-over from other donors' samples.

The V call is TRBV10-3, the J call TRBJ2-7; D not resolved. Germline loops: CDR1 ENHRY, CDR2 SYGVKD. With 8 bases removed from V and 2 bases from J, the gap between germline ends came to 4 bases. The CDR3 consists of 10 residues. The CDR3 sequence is CAILTYEQYF. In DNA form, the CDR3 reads TGTGCCATCCTTACCTACGAGCAGTACTTC.

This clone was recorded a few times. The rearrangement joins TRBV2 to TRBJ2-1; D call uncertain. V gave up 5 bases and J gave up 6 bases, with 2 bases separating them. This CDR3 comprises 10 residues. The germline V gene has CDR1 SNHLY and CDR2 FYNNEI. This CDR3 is CASSFNEQFF. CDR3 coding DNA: TGTGCCAGCAGTTTCAATGAGCAGTTCTTC.

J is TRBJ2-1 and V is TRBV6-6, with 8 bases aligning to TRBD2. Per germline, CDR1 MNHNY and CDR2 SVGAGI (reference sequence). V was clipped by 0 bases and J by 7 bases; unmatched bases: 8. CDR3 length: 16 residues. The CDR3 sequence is CASSYSGIAGKNEQFF. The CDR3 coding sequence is TGTGCCAGCAGTTACTCGGGGATAGCGGGAAAAAATGAGCAGTTCTTC.

This CDR3 is CASSAVDRSNQPQHF. DNA for the CDR3: TGTGCCAGCAGTGCGGTCGACAGGTCCAATCAGCCCCAGCATTTT. The chain joins TRBV2 to TRBJ1-5, with D tentatively TRBD1 (6 bases). V lost 4 bases, J lost 3 bases, and 13 bases lay in between. There are 15 residues in the CDR3. In germline, CDR1 is SNHLY, CDR2 FYNNEI.

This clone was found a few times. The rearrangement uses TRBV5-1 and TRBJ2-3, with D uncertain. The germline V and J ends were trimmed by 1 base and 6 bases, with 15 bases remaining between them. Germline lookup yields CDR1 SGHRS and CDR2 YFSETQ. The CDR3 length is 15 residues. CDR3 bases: TGCGCCAGCAGCTTGTTGTCTGCGTTGGGGGATACGCAGTATTTT. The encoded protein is CASSLLSALGDTQYF.

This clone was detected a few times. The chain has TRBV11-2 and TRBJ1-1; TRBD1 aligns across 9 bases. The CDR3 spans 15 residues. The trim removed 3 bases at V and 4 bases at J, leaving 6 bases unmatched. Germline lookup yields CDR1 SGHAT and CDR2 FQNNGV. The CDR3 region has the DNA TGTGCCAGCAGCTTGGGTAGGACAGGGGTCACTGAAGCTTTCTTT. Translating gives CASSLGRTGVTEAFF.

CDR3 bases: TGTGCCACCACCTCTGGGGCGGGGGGTTTCTACAATGAGCAGTTCTTC. Translated, it gives CATTSGAGGFYNEQFF. The chain has TRBV27 and TRBJ2-1; 8 nucleotides agree with TRBD2. The CDR3 length is 16 residues. Germline CDR1 MNHEY, CDR2 SMNVEV (reference sequence). J lost 3 bases, V lost 10 bases, and 14 bases had no gene match.

CDR3 coding DNA: TGTGCCGTAGGAGGCTACGAGCAGTACTTC. This translates into CAVGGYEQYF. V usage is TRBV10-3 and J usage is TRBJ2-7; tentative D call: TRBD2 (5 bases). The CDR3 is 10 amino acids. V lost 11 bases and J lost 3, with 8 bases in between. Per germline, CDR1 ENHRY and CDR2 SYGVKD.

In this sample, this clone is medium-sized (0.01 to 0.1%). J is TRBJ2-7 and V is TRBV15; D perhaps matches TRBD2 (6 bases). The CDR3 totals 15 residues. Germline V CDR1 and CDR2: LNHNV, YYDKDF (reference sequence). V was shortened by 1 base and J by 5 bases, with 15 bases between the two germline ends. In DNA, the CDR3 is TGTGCCACCAGCAGAGGTCGGGAGTCTCTGAACGAGCAGTACTTC. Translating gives CATSRGRESLNEQYF.

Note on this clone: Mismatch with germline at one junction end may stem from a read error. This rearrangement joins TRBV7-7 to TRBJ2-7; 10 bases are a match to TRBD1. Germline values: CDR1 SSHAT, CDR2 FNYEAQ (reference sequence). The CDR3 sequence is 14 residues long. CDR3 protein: CASSQGQGTYEQYF. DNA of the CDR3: TGTGCTAGCAGCCAGGGACAGGGGACGTACGAGCAGTACTTC.

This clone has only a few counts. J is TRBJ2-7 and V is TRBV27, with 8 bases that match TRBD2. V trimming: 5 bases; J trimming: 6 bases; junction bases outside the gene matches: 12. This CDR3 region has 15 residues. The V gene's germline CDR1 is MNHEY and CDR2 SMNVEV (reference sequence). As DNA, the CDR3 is TGTGCCAGCAGTCCGGGCGCTAGCGGGTCTCGCGAGCAGTACTTC. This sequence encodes CASSPGASGSREQYF.

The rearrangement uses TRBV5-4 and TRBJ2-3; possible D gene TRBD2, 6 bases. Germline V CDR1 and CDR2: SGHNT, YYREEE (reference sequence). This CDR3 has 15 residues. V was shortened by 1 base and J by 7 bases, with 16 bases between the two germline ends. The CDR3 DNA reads TGTGCCAGCAGCTTGCATCCGGGAGATGGAAATACGCAGTATTTT. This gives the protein CASSLHPGDGNTQYF. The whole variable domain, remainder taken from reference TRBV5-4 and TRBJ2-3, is ETGVTQSPTHLIKTRGQQVTLRCSSQSGHNTVSWYQQALGQGPQFIFQYYREEENGRGNFPPRFSGLQFPNYSSELNVNALELDDSALYLCASSLHPGDGNTQYFGPGTRLTVL.

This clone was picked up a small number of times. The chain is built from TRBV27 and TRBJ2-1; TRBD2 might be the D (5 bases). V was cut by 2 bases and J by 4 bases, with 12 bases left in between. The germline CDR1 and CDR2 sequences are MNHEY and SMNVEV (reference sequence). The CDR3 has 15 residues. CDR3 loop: CASSLTTTGYNEQFF. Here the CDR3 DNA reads TGTGCCAGCAGTTTAACAACAACGGGATACAATGAGCAGTTCTTC.

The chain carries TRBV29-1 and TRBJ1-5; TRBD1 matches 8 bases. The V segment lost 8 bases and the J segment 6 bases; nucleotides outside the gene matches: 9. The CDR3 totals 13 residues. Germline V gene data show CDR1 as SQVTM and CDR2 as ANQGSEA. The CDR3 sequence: CSSRTGLCQPQHF. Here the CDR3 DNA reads TGCAGCTCTCGGACAGGGCTTTGTCAGCCCCAGCATTTT.

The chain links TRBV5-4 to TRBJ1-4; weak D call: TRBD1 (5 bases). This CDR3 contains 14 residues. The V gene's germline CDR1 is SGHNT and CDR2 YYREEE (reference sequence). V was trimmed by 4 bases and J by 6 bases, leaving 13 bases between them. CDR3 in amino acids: CASSATGTDEKLFF. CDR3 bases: TGTGCCAGCAGCGCAACCGGGACGGATGAAAAACTGTTTTTT.

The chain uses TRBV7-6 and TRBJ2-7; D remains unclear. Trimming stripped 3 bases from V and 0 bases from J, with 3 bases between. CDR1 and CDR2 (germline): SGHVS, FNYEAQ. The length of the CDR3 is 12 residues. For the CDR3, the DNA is TGTGCCAGCAGCTTTGTCTCCTACGAGCAGTACTTC. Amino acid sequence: CASSFVSYEQYF.